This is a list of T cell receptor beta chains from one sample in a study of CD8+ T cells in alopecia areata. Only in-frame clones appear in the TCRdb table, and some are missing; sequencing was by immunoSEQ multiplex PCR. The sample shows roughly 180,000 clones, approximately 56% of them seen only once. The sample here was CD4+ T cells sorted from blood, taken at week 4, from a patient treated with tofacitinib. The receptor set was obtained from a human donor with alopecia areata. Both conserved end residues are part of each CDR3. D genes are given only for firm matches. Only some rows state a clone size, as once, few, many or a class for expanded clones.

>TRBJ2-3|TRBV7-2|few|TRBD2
TGTGCCAGCAGCTTAGCGACGGCGGGGGGTTCCCGCACAGATACGCAGTATTTT
CASSLATAGGSRTDTQYF
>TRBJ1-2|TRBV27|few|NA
TGTGCCAGCAGTTTGAGGGGCGACTATGGCTACACCTTC
CASSLRGDYGYTF
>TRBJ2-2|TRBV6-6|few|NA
TGTGCCAGCAGTTACCCCACCGGGGAGCTGTTTTTT
CASSYPTGELFF
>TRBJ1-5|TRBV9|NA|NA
TGTGCCAGCAGCGTATACGGGGATCAGCCCCAGCATTTT
CASSVYGDQPQHF
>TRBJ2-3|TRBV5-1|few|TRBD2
TGCGCCAGCAGGGGACTAGCGGGGACCACAGATACGCAGTATTTT
CASRGLAGTTDTQYF
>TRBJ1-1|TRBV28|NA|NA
TGTGCCAGCAGTTTATGGGTCACAGGGATTTCAACTGAAGCTTTCTTT
CASSLWVTGISTEAFF
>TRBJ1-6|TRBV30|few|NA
TGTGCCTGGAGCCCAGGGAGCTCCTATAATTCACCCCTCCACTTT
CAWSPGSSYNSPLHF
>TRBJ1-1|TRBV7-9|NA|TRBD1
TGTGCCAGCAGCAATAGACAGGGGTCGAACACTGAAGCTTTCTTT
CASSNRQGSNTEAFF
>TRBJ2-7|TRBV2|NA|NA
TGTGCCAGCAGTCATCGGGGACGGTTTAAAGCCTACGAGCAGTACTTC
CASSHRGRFKAYEQYF
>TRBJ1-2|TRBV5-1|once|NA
TGCGCCAGCAGCTTGAGTCAGGGTGATGGCTACACCTTC
CASSLSQGDGYTF
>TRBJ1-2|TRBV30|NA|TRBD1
TGTGCCTGGAGTGTACAGGGGACAGGGAGGCTCACCCTCTATGGCTACACCTTC
CAWSVQGTGRLTLYGYTF
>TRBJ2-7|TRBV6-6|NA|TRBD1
TGTGCCAGCAGGCGACAGGGGCCCCCAGTTTACGAGCAGTACTTC
CASRRQGPPVYEQYF
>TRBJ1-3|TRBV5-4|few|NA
TGTGCCAGCAGCGCGGAAGGAAACACCATATATTTT
CASSAEGNTIYF
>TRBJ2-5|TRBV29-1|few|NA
TGCAGCGTTCTTTTCCGACCGCTACAAGAGACCCAGTACTTC
CSVLFRPLQETQYF
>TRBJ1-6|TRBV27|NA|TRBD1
TGTGCCAGCAGTTCCTACTCAGGGGGAAGGAATTCACCCCTCCACTTT
CASSSYSGGRNSPLHF
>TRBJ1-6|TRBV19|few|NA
TGTGCCAGTAGTATAGATCATTTAAATTCACCCCTCCACTTT
CASSIDHLNSPLHF
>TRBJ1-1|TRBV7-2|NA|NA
TGTGCCAGCAGCTTAGCACAGGGAGGCACTGAAGCTTTCTTT
CASSLAQGGTEAFF
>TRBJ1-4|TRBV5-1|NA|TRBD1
TGCGCCAGCAGCTCCAGGGGGGGTAATGAAAAACTGTTTTTT
CASSSRGGNEKLFF
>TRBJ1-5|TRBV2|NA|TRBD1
TGTGCCAGCAGTCGACAGGGGGGCAGCCATAGCAATCAGCCCCAGCATTTT
CASSRQGGSHSNQPQHF
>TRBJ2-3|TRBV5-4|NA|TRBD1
TGTGCCTACCAACCGGGACAGGGTACAGATACGCAGTATTTT
CAYQPGQGTDTQYF
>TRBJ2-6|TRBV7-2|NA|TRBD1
TGTGCCAGCAGCATACAGGGGTCTGGGGCCAACGTCCTGACTTTC
CASSIQGSGANVLTF
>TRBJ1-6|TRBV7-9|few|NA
TGTGCCAGCAGCAGTAATTCACCCCTCCACTTT
CASSSNSPLHF
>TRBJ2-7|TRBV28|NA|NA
TGTGCCAGCAAGGTGGGGATGCCCCTAGGGGAGCAGTACTTC
CASKVGMPLGEQYF
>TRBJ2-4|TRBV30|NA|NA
TGTGCCTGGAGTAATAGCCCCCCGGACATTCAGTACTTC
CAWSNSPPDIQYF
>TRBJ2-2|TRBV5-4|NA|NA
TGTGCCAGCAGCTGGACACCGGGACAAGGCTACACCGGGGAGCTGTTTTTT
CASSWTPGQGYTGELFF
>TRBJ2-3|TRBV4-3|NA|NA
TGCGCCAGCAGCGGTAGCAGTCTTGGGGATACGCAGTATTTT
CASSGSSLGDTQYF
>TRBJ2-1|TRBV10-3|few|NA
TGTGCCATCAGTGAGTCAACGGGGAGGAGCTCCTACAATGAGCAGTTCTTC
CAISESTGRSSYNEQFF
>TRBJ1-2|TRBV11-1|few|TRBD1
TGTGCCAGCAGCCCGGGACAGGGTAACTATGGCTACACCTTC
CASSPGQGNYGYTF
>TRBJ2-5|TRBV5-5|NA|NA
TGTGCCAGCAGCTCTGAACCGGGACGGGAGATCCAAGAGACCCAGTACTTC
CASSSEPGREIQETQYF
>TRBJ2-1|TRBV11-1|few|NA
TGTGCCAGCAGCTTAGCCGGGTCGTCGGGGGAGCAGTTCTTC
CASSLAGSSGEQFF
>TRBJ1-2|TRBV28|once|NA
TGTGCCAGCATCGGGGGGCACTATGGCTACACCTTC
CASIGGHYGYTF
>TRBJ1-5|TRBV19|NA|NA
TGTGCCAGTAGTAGCGGGGGGCGCGGCAATCAGCCCCAGCATTTT
CASSSGGRGNQPQHF
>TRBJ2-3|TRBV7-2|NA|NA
TGTGCCAGCAGCTCCCCGGGGGCAAGCACAGATACGCAGTATTTT
CASSSPGASTDTQYF
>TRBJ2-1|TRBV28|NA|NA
TGTGCCAGCGGGCTCGGCTACAATGAGCAGTTCTTC
CASGLGYNEQFF
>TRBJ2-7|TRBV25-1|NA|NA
TGTGCCAGCAGTGAATACCCGAGCTCCTACGAGCAGTACTTC
CASSEYPSSYEQYF
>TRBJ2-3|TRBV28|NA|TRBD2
TGTGCCAGCAACCCTAGCGGGGGGGCAGATACGCAGTATTTT
CASNPSGGADTQYF
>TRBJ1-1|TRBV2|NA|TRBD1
TGTGCCAGCAGACGGGACAGGGAACTGAACACTGAAGCTTTCTTT
CASRRDRELNTEAFF
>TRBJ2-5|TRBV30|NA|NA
TGTGCCTGGACTGCGAGACAAGAGACCCAGTACTTC
CAWTARQETQYF
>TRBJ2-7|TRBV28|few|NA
TGTGCCAGCAGTCCCCCAGAGACGATCGAGCAGTACTTC
CASSPPETIEQYF
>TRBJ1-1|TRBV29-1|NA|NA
TGCAGCGTTGCAGGGGTTCTAAACACTGAAGCTTTCTTT
CSVAGVLNTEAFF
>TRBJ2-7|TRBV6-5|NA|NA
TGTGCCAGCAGCGCCGGACGGGACACCGCTCGTCAGTACTTC
CASSAGRDTARQYF
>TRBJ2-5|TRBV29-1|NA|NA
TGCAGCGTTGGGTGGGACAAGGCGGGAAAGACCCAGTACTTC
CSVGWDKAGKTQYF
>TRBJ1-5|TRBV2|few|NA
TGTGCCAGCAGTTCGGGACCTCAATGGCCCCAGCATTTT
CASSSGPQWPQHF
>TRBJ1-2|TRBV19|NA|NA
TGTGCCGCCAACGACGCCCTCGCTAACTATGGCTACACCTTC
CAANDALANYGYTF
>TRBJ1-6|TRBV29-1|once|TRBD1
TGCAGCGTCATGAAAGGGACAGGGGGGAATTCACCCCTCCACTTT
CSVMKGTGGNSPLHF
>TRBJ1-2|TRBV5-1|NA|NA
TGCGCCAGCAGCTTGGACAGGGAAAACTATGGCTACACCTTC
CASSLDRENYGYTF
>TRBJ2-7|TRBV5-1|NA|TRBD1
TGCGCCAGCAGCTTGGGGACAGGGCACTCCTACGAGCAGTACTTC
CASSLGTGHSYEQYF
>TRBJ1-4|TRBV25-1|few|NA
TGTGCCAGCAGTGAATGGATAGCAGGGAATAATGAAAAACTGTTTTTT
CASSEWIAGNNEKLFF
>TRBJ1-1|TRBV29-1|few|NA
TGCAGCTCAACCGGGGCTTCGAACACTGAAGCTTTCTTT
CSSTGASNTEAFF
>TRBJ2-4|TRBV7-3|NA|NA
TGTGCCAGCAGCTTGACAGAACGGGCCAAAAACATTCAGTACTTC
CASSLTERAKNIQYF
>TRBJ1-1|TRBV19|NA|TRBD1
TGTGCCAGTAAACCCGGGACAGGGAACACTGAAGCTTTCTTT
CASKPGTGNTEAFF
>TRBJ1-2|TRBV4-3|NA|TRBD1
TGCGCCAGCAGCCAATATGGGACAGGGGCTGGCTACACCTTC
CASSQYGTGAGYTF
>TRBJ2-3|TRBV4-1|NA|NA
TGCGCCAGCAGCCAAGTATTGAGCACAGATACGCAGTATTTT
CASSQVLSTDTQYF
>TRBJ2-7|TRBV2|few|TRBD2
TGTGCCAGCAGTAGAGCGGGGGACGAGCAGTACTTC
CASSRAGDEQYF
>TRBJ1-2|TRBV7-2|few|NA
TGTGCCAGCAGCCGGGGAGGCGGGGCTGGCTACACCTTC
CASSRGGGAGYTF